The sample holds many counts of the clone carrying this T cell receptor (beta chain). Its antigen is not known. This sample is part of a study of CD8 T cells in ankylosing spondylitis. This CDR3 region has 14 residues. The J segment lost 4 bases and the V segment lost 7 bases, leaving 6 bases of the junction unmatched. Germline V CDR1 and CDR2: ENHRY, SYGVKD. Via MiXCR, TCRdb re-called the 5' RACE reads, giving one row per CDR3 protein. The sample shows roughly 120,000 distinct CDR3 sequences, over 6% of them seen only once. Study outcomes and limitations: Disease-linked clones, CD8+, were relatively rare in peripheral blood. A TCR beta motif of fewer than ten highly homologous variants seemed to mark ankylosing spondylitis blood. Matched ankylosing spondylitis synovial fluid reportedly showed significant enrichment of disease-linked clones.

The chain has TRBV10-3 and TRBJ1-3, with 8 bases matching TRBD1. Sequencing was done on a sample of blood, either unsorted or a sorted T cell fraction (not recorded which). This clonotype was obtained from a male donor with ankylosing spondylitis or in good health (not recorded which). The CDR3 here is CAITRTGNGNTIYF. CDR3 nucleotides: TGTGCCATCACTCGGACAGGGAACGGAAACACCATATATTTT.